Below, 15 T cell receptor beta chains from the same sample are listed, as sequenced in a study of blood T cell repertoires in COVID-19. The method was immunoSEQ multiplex PCR; TCRdb's version includes in-frame clones alone and lacks a portion of them. The sample has roughly 75,000 clones; about 90% are singletons. Sequenced sample: peripheral blood. The receptors were gathered from a man older than 75 in a cohort sampled during active COVID-19.

This chain joins TRBV28 and TRBJ2-7; D is possibly TRBD2 (6 bases). The CDR3 is made up of 11 amino acids. With 6 bases removed from V and 3 bases from J, the gap between germline ends came to 6 bases. CDR1 MDHEN and CDR2 SYDVKM come from the germline V gene. The CDR3 loop reads CASRGGYEQYV. In DNA form, the CDR3 reads TGTGCCAGCAGGGGGGGCTACGAGCAGTACGTC.

The genes are TRBV7-2 and TRBJ2-6; no clear D gene. Looked up from germline, CDR1 is SGHTA and CDR2 is FQGNSA. V shed 7 bases and J shed 0 bases, with 10 bases lying between them. The CDR3 has 15 amino acids. The CDR3 is CASNRVHSGANVLTF. CDR3 DNA sequence: TGTGCCAGCAACCGGGTTCACTCTGGGGCCAACGTCCTGACTTTC.

This clone was counted a single time. This chain joins TRBV10-3 and TRBJ2-7, with D possibly being TRBD2 (7 bases). The V gene's germline CDR1 is ENHRY and CDR2 SYGVKD. The CDR3 loop spans 14 amino acids. Trimming shortened V by 6 bases and J by 1 base, and 13 bases separated the two germline ends. CDR3 residues: CAIRGGAGSYEQYF. CDR3 coding DNA: TGTGCCATCAGGGGGGGGGCCGGATCCTACGAGCAGTACTTC.

This chain uses TRBV5-1 with TRBJ1-1; 9 bases map to TRBD1. The CDR3 runs 14 residues. V dropped 4 bases and J dropped 4; count of bases not matched to a gene: 5. From germline, CDR1 is SGHRS and CDR2 YFSETQ. Written as DNA, the CDR3 is TGCGCCAGCAGCCCGACAGGGGGGGGCACTGAAGCTTTCTTT. Protein: CASSPTGGGTEAFF.

The chain carries TRBV19 and TRBJ1-4, with 8 positions matching TRBD1. The CDR3 sequence is 16 residues long. Germline trimming cut 4 bases from V and 7 bases from J; bases unmatched to any gene: 11. From germline, CDR1 is LNHDA and CDR2 SQIVND (reference sequence). The CDR3 here is CASSNPRTGSSEKLFF. DNA of the CDR3: TGTGCCAGTAGTAATCCGCGGACAGGGTCTTCTGAAAAACTGTTTTTT.

The chain recombines TRBV6-5 with TRBJ2-1, with 10 positions matching TRBD2. V shed 0 bases and J 6 bases; nucleotides not matched to a gene: 5. Per the germline V gene, CDR1 is MNHEY and CDR2 is SVGAGI. The CDR3 covers 16 residues. CDR3 nucleotides: TGTGCCAGCAGTTACTCCAGCGGGGGGGCCCGCAATGAGCAGTTCTTC. Translating gives CASSYSSGGARNEQFF.

This chain uses TRBV5-1 with TRBJ2-1; TRBD2 matches at 10 bases. This CDR3 region has 15 residues. V dropped 2 bases and J dropped 4; count of bases not matched to a gene: 3. The V gene's germline CDR1 is SGHRS and CDR2 YFSETQ. The CDR3 DNA is TGCGCCAGCAGCTTCCTAGCGGGGGAATACAATGAGCAGTTCTTC. It specifies CASSFLAGEYNEQFF.

The chain has TRBV6-5 and TRBJ1-2; unclear D gene. Trimming shortened V by 1 base and J by 4 bases, and 16 bases separated the two germline ends. The CDR3 length is 16 residues. Germline lookup yields CDR1 MNHEY and CDR2 SVGAGI. CDR3 in amino acids: CASSYLSPRSGYGYTF. The CDR3 coding sequence is TGTGCCAGCAGTTACTTGTCCCCGCGGTCGGGCTATGGCTACACCTTC.

J is TRBJ2-5 and V is TRBV7-8; TRBD2 matches 11 bases. The V and J ends lost 6 bases and 5 bases, in that order; junction bases with no gene match: 8. The CDR3 loop spans 15 amino acids. Germline-derived CDR1 and CDR2 are SGHVS and FQNEAQ. In DNA form, the CDR3 reads TGTGCCAGCAGTTCTAGCGGGGGGTTGGGGGAGACCCAGTACTTC. Its protein is CASSSSGGLGETQYF.

This clone appeared a few times. The chain carries TRBV28 and TRBJ2-5; tentative D call: TRBD2 (5 bases). CDR1 MDHEN and CDR2 SYDVKM come from the germline V gene. The CDR3 has 12 residues. V was pared by 1 base and J by 5 bases, with 5 bases between. The CDR3 nucleotides read TGTGCCAGCAGTTTATCGGGGGAGACCCAGTACTTC. Protein sequence: CASSLSGETQYF.

The DNA of the CDR3 is TGTGCCAGCAGCCAACGACAGGGACGGGTTGAAGCTTTCTTT. Amino acids: CASSQRQGRVEAFF. The rearrangement uses TRBV3-1 (or the pseudogene TRBV3-2) and TRBJ1-1, with 7 bases matching TRBD1. The junction had 7 bases not matched to a gene; V was cut back by 2 bases and J by 7 bases. The CDR3 sequence is 14 residues long. Germline V lookup: CDR1 LGHDT, CDR2 YNNKEL (reference sequence).

The chain uses TRBV2 and TRBJ2-3, with D maybe TRBD2 (7 bases). Germline V CDR1 and CDR2: SNHLY, FYNNEI. The CDR3 runs 14 residues. Trimming pared 3 bases from V and 2 bases from J, leaving 9 bases between. CDR3 loop: CASSEGGLTDTQYF. The DNA for the CDR3 is TGTGCCAGCAGTGAGGGGGGGCTCACAGATACGCAGTATTTT.

This chain links TRBV18 with TRBJ2-2; tentative D call: TRBD2 (7 bases). This CDR3 is 15 amino acids long. V gave up 6 bases and J gave up 8 bases, with 19 bases separating them. Germline loops: CDR1 KGHSH, CDR2 LQKENI. DNA of the CDR3: TGTGCCAGCTCGCCCCGGAGGGGGGGTGAAGGGGAGCTGTTTTTT. Its protein product is CASSPRRGGEGELFF.

This clone was seen only once. The chain combines TRBV19 with TRBJ2-3; no clear D gene. CDR1 is LNHDA, CDR2 SQIVND, per germline (reference sequence). The CDR3 has 11 amino acids. Deletions cut 6 bases from V and 2 bases from J, with 3 bases between. The CDR3 nucleotides read TGTGCCAGTAGGTACACAGATACGCAGTATTTT. The encoded protein is CASRYTDTQYF.

This chain joins TRBV6-5 and TRBJ2-1, with D perhaps matching TRBD1 (5 bases). The germline CDR1 and CDR2 sequences are MNHEY and SVGAGI. The V end was cut by 7 bases, the J end by 1 base, with 8 bases between. The CDR3 covers 13 residues. The CDR3 DNA follows: TGTGCCAGCAAGGGGTCTTCCTACAATGAGCAGTTCTTC. Its translation is CASKGSSYNEQFF.